The 17 T cell receptor beta chains listed next were all sequenced from one sample in a study of blood T cell repertoires in COVID-19 (dated by TCRdb to 2018 to 2021). The library was produced with the immunoSEQ multiplex PCR assay. TCRdb carries this immuneACCESS record with in-frame sequences only. Its versions omit some clonotypes, under half of them owing to an unresolved V gene in the studies checked, with the rest unexplained. The sample has a few hundred thousand clones on record, roughly 85% of them singletons. About 7% of the sample is taken by the ten largest. Sequencing used PBMCs or T cells enriched from blood (not recorded which). The receptors shown here come from a woman aged 45-60 years who had been exposed to COVID-19.

The chain employs TRBV15 and TRBJ1-5, with 9 positions matching TRBD1. V dropped 0 bases and J dropped 6; count of bases not matched to a gene: 18. Germline lookup yields CDR1 LNHNV and CDR2 YYDKDF (reference sequence). The CDR3 consists of 20 residues. The CDR3 DNA follows: TGTGCCACCAGCAGAGATCACTTATCCCTAACAGGGGGCCAAGGTCAGCCCCAGCATTTT. Protein: CATSRDHLSLTGGQGQPQHF.

The J gene is TRBJ1-6, the V gene TRBV27; no reliable D call. The germline V gene encodes CDR1 MNHEY and CDR2 SMNVEV (reference sequence). This CDR3 has 13 amino acids. Trimming took off 6 bases at V and 10 bases at J, with 13 bases between the two ends. CDR3 amino acids: CASRLGPRSPLHF. CDR3 nucleotides: TGTGCCAGCAGGCTTGGGCCCAGGTCACCCCTCCACTTT.

The CDR3 DNA sequence: TGTGCCAGCATGATCGGCGGGGGGTCTCAAGAGACCCAGTACTTC. This encodes CASMIGGGSQETQYF. The rearrangement uses TRBV6-4 and TRBJ2-5; TRBD2 matches at 8 bases. CDR3 length equals 15 residues. J was trimmed by 2 bases and V by 7 bases; bases with no gene match: 9. Germline-derived CDR1 and CDR2 are MRHNA and SNTAGT.

The chain links TRBV7-2 to TRBJ1-2; 7 nucleotides match TRBD1. From germline, CDR1 is SGHTA and CDR2 FQGNSA. The ends lost 5 bases at V and 6 bases at J; junction bases unmatched: 3. The CDR3 contains 12 residues. The CDR3 DNA follows: TGTGCCAGCAGCCCCACAGGGGATGGCTACACCTTC. Its translation is CASSPTGDGYTF.

The table lists this clone with a count of one. The chain links TRBV13 to TRBJ1-6; TRBD1 matches 8 bases. From germline, CDR1 is PRHDT and CDR2 FYEKMQ (reference sequence). This CDR3 contains 16 residues. J was trimmed by 7 bases and V by 0 bases; bases with no gene match: 5. CDR3 DNA: TGTGCCAGCAGCTTAGGGGGTGGACAGGGAAATTCACCCCTCCACTTT. This sequence encodes CASSLGGGQGNSPLHF.

The chain combines TRBV19 with TRBJ2-2; a possible D gene is TRBD2 (8 bases). V shed 10 bases and J shed 5 bases, with 17 bases lying between them. The germline CDR1 and CDR2 sequences are LNHDA and SQIVND (reference sequence). The CDR3 loop spans 14 amino acids. As DNA, the CDR3 is TGTGCCACGCGGGGGGACAGTAAGACCGGGGAGCTGTTTTTT. Protein sequence: CATRGDSKTGELFF.

With respect to this clone: The sample holds other DNA sequences that translate to the same CDR3. V gene TRBV3-1 (or the pseudogene TRBV3-2) combines with J gene TRBJ1-1; D unclear. Looked up from germline, CDR1 is LGHDT and CDR2 is YNNKEL (reference sequence). The CDR3 runs 13 residues. V was clipped by 0 bases and J by 5 bases, with 7 bases between them. The CDR3 region is CASSQDRGTEAFF. The CDR3 coding sequence is TGTGCCAGCAGCCAAGATCGAGGGACTGAAGCTTTCTTT.

This chain connects TRBV5-1 to TRBJ1-2; D perhaps matches TRBD1 (5 bases). Germline values: CDR1 SGHRS, CDR2 YFSETQ. The V end was cut by 0 bases, the J end by 4 bases, with 7 bases between. This CDR3 has 13 amino acids. CDR3 in amino acids: CASSLGGLYGYTF. The CDR3 DNA is TGCGCCAGCAGCTTGGGGGGACTCTATGGCTACACCTTC.

This clone has just one count. The chain links TRBV15 to TRBJ2-3; weak D call: TRBD2 (7 bases). The V and J ends lost 3 bases and 4 bases respectively, with 20 bases between them. CDR3 length: 17 residues. Germline CDR1 reads LNHNV; CDR2 reads YYDKDF (reference sequence). The CDR3 DNA follows: TGTGCCACCAGCAGCCCTCTCGGGGGGCGGGCTCCAGATACGCAGTATTTT. Amino acids: CATSSPLGGRAPDTQYF.

J is TRBJ2-5 and V is TRBV5-8; 14 positions agree with TRBD2. Trimming at V came to 2 bases and at J to 4 bases, leaving 4 bases not matched to a gene. The CDR3 extends over 16 amino acids. Germline-derived CDR1 and CDR2 are SGHTS and YDEGEE. DNA of the CDR3: TGTGCCAGCAGCTTTGGACTAGCGGGGGGCATAGAGACCCAGTACTTC. Translated, it gives CASSFGLAGGIETQYF.

The V call is TRBV7-2, the J call TRBJ1-5, with D possibly matching TRBD1 (6 bases). Germline lookup yields CDR1 SGHTA and CDR2 FQGNSA. The CDR3 is made up of 15 amino acids. V lost 6 bases and J lost 0, with 12 bases in between. CDR3 bases: TGTGCCAGCAGTCGGACAGCTTATAGCAATCAGCCCCAGCATTTT. It is translated as CASSRTAYSNQPQHF.

This rearrangement joins TRBV11-2 to TRBJ1-2, with 7 bases identical to TRBD1. The CDR3 is 15 residues long. Trimming removed 3 bases from V and 3 bases from J; junction bases left unmatched: 7. Germline V gene lookup returns CDR1 SGHAT and CDR2 FQNNGV. CDR3 DNA: TGTGCCAGCAGCTTGTCAGGGGGGAAGGACTATGGCTACACCTTC. It specifies CASSLSGGKDYGYTF. The full variable domain, completed using reference TRBV11-2 and TRBJ1-2, is EAGVAQSPRYKIIEKRQSVAFWCNPISGHATLYWYQQILGQGPKLLIQFQNNGVVDDSQLPKDRFSAERLKGVDSTLKIQPAKLEDSAVYLCASSLSGGKDYGYTFGSGTRLTVV.

The V call is TRBV7-8, the J call TRBJ1-2; 8 bases agree with TRBD1. The CDR3 consists of 15 residues. Germline trimming cut 5 bases from V and 3 bases from J; bases unmatched to any gene: 8. In germline, CDR1 is SGHVS, CDR2 FQNEAQ. CDR3 DNA: TGTGCCAGCAGCCCAGAGTGGGGACAGGACTATGGCTACACCTTC. Translation gives CASSPEWGQDYGYTF.

The chain recombines TRBV4-2 with TRBJ1-1; D is undetermined. The V end was cut by 0 bases, the J end by 2 bases, with 10 bases between. The germline gives CDR1 LGHNA, CDR2 YNFKEQ. The CDR3 loop spans 15 amino acids. The CDR3 is CASSQDEGINTEAFF. The CDR3 nucleotides are TGTGCCAGCAGCCAAGATGAGGGCATCAACACTGAAGCTTTCTTT.

This clone appeared once. The sample holds other DNA sequences that translate to the same CDR3. The chain uses TRBV5-1 and TRBJ1-1, with a possible D match to TRBD1 (6 bases). V lost 0 bases and J 4 bases, leaving 7 bases between the germline ends. Germline V lookup: CDR1 SGHRS, CDR2 YFSETQ. CDR3 length: 13 residues. The CDR3 DNA reads TGCGCCAGCAGCTTGGGAGGGGGCACTGAAGCTTTCTTT. As protein: CASSLGGGTEAFF.

The gene calls are TRBV7-9 and TRBJ2-1; a weak D match, TRBD1 (5 bases). V was clipped by 1 base and J by 5 bases, with 6 bases between them. Germline V gives CDR1 SEHNR, CDR2 FQNEAQ (reference sequence). CDR3 size: 13 residues. As DNA, the CDR3 is TGTGCCAGCAGCTTAGGGACACACAATGAGCAGTTCTTC. Translation: CASSLGTHNEQFF.

The CDR3 loop is CASRLNYEQYF. CDR3 nucleotide sequence: TGTGCCAGCAGACTAAACTACGAGCAGTACTTC. The chain joins TRBV6-5 to TRBJ2-7; D is ambiguous. Germline V gene sequence: CDR1 MNHEY, CDR2 SVGAGI. V was trimmed by 6 bases and J by 3 bases, leaving 6 bases between them. The CDR3 runs to 11 residues.